These T cell receptor beta chains were read from a single sample in a study of T cells in lung cancer brain metastases. Profiled with immunoSEQ multiplex PCR; TCRdb holds only in-frame clones, not every one. The table shows 3,900 or so clones, with over 85% occurring only once. The specimen was tumor tissue from the primary lung tumor. The receptors were sampled from a man in his 60s with non-small cell lung cancer. Each CDR3 is given with its conserved first and last residue. D genes are given only for firm matches. Clone size, where shown, is once, few, many, or a class for clones that have expanded.

j_call | d_call | v_call | clone_size | cdr3_aa | cdr3_nt
TRBJ2-2 | TRBD1 | TRBV6-5 | . | CASRRDSRTGELFF | TGTGCCAGCAGACGGGACAGTCGGACCGGGGAGCTGTTTTTT
TRBJ2-1 | . | TRBV7-3 | . | CASSLARGNEQFF | TGTGCCAGCAGCTTGGCTCGAGGCAATGAGCAGTTCTTC
TRBJ2-1 | TRBD2 | TRBV27 | once | CASSLASGYNEQFF | TGTGCCAGCAGTTTGGCTAGCGGGTACAATGAGCAGTTCTTC
TRBJ1-1 | TRBD1 | TRBV2 | . | CASSPQGVREAFF | TGTGCCAGCAGTCCCCAGGGGGTACGTGAAGCTTTCTTT
TRBJ2-5 | . | TRBV18 | . | CASSGSQETQYF | TGTGCCAGCTCAGGGTCCCAAGAGACCCAGTACTTC
TRBJ2-5 | TRBD1 | TRBV11-2 | . | CASSLGDRDIETQYF | TGTGCCAGCAGCTTAGGGGACAGGGATATTGAGACCCAGTACTTC
TRBJ2-3 | . | TRBV5-4 | . | CASTDRGRADTQYF | TGTGCCAGCACCGATCGGGGGCGAGCAGATACGCAGTATTTT
TRBJ1-6 | . | TRBV7-3 | . | CASSLLGRGDSPLHF | TGTGCCAGCAGCTTATTGGGGCGCGGGGATTCACCCCTCCACTTT
TRBJ1-1 | . | TRBV6-6 | . | CASSYGGSGKAFF | TGTGCCAGCAGCTACGGGGGTTCGGGGAAAGCTTTCTTT
TRBJ2-3 | . | TRBV6-6 | . | CASSSSLAAVTQYF | TGTGCTAGCAGTTCCTCTTTGGCTGCCGTGACGCAGTATTTT
TRBJ2-4 | . | TRBV5-1 | . | CASSEASQGDKNIQYF | TGCGCCAGCAGCGAAGCTAGTCAGGGCGACAAAAACATTCAGTACTTC